These 14 T cell receptor beta chains came from one sample sequenced in a study of blood T cell repertoires in COVID-19. Clones were sequenced by immunoSEQ multiplex PCR, and TCRdb holds only the in-frame ones, with some missing. The repertoire consists of roughly 63,000 clones, with around 80% occurring once and the leading ten covering roughly 12%. Specimen: peripheral blood. The receptors stem from an elderly man with acute or convalescent COVID-19.

This clone occurred once. The CDR3 protein is CASSGEHLAGVRYEQYF. The CDR3 DNA sequence: TGTGCCAGCAGTGGGGAGCATCTAGCGGGAGTAAGGTACGAGCAGTACTTC. The chain has TRBV6-1 and TRBJ2-7, with 10 bases identical to TRBD2. The V segment lost 4 bases and the J segment 4 bases; nucleotides outside the gene matches: 13. Germline CDR1 is MNHNS and CDR2 is SASEGT. This CDR3 is built from 17 residues.

This chain joins TRBV19 and TRBJ1-4; no clear D gene. Germline V gene lookup returns CDR1 LNHDA and CDR2 SQIVND (reference sequence). V was trimmed by 3 bases and J by 9 bases, leaving 20 bases between them. The CDR3 has 16 amino acids. CDR3 in amino acids: CASSIRSSGGEKKLFF. The CDR3 DNA follows: TGTGCCAGTAGTATCAGGTCTTCTGGAGGTGAAAAAAAACTGTTTTTT.

This chain connects TRBV5-1 to TRBJ2-2; 9 bases match TRBD2. V was pared by 1 base and J by 4 bases, with 5 bases of the junction left unmatched. The CDR3 extends over 16 amino acids. Germline-derived CDR1 and CDR2 are SGHRS and YFSETQ. CDR3 in amino acids: CASSLILAGGTGELFF. In DNA, the CDR3 is TGCGCCAGCAGCTTGATACTAGCGGGTGGCACCGGGGAGCTGTTTTTT.

The rearrangement joins TRBV5-1 to TRBJ2-3; the D gene is possibly TRBD2 (5 bases). Germline values: CDR1 SGHRS, CDR2 YFSETQ. The CDR3 extends over 17 amino acids. V shed 0 bases and J shed 4 bases, with 18 bases lying between them. The CDR3, as DNA: TGCGCCAGCAGCTTGGCCGGTCTAGCCTCTTTGTCAGATACGCAGTATTTT. It codes for CASSLAGLASLSDTQYF.

The chain employs TRBV4-1 and TRBJ2-1, with D uncertain. Deletions cut 0 bases from V and 3 bases from J, with 12 bases between. Germline CDR1 and CDR2: MGHRA and YSYEKL. The CDR3 runs to 16 residues. The DNA for the CDR3 is TGCGCCAGCAGCCAAGATCTCCCTATAGTCTACAATGAGCAGTTCTTC. It specifies CASSQDLPIVYNEQFF.

The genes are TRBV9 and TRBJ1-2; TRBD1 is a possible D gene (6 bases). The CDR3 is 15 amino acids. Germline V gene data show CDR1 as SGDLS and CDR2 as YYNGEE. Between the trimmed V and J ends, which lost 0 bases and 8 bases, there was a span of 17 bases. The CDR3 DNA sequence: TGTGCCAGCAGCGTAGTGTCGGGGCAGGGGAGCGGCTACACCTTC. It encodes CASSVVSGQGSGYTF.

The chain couples TRBV5-1 to TRBJ1-2, with a tentative D call TRBD1 (6 bases). V was trimmed by 1 base and J by 1 base, leaving 26 bases between them. The CDR3 is 20 residues long. Germline V gene lookup returns CDR1 SGHRS and CDR2 YFSETQ. DNA for the CDR3: TGCGCCAGCAGCTTGCCCCCCCGGACAGCTCAAGGGGAGATTAACTATGGCTACACCTTC. Amino acids: CASSLPPRTAQGEINYGYTF.

This chain links TRBV5-1 with TRBJ1-4; 10 bases map to TRBD1. V was clipped by 3 bases and J by 5 bases; unmatched bases: 7. Germline CDR1 SGHRS, CDR2 YFSETQ. CDR3 length: 16 residues. CDR3 sequence (DNA): TGCGCCAGCAGCTCGGGACAGGGGAATGTCAATGAAAAACTGTTTTTT. Translated: CASSSGQGNVNEKLFF.

The sample holds one count of this clone. This sequence joins TRBV6-6 and TRBJ1-5, with no clear D. CDR3 length: 14 residues. The germline V gene encodes CDR1 MNHNY and CDR2 SVGAGI (reference sequence). Trimming left V 2 bases short and J 0 bases short, with 5 bases between. The CDR3 sequence is CASSYLGSNQPQHF. The CDR3 nucleotides read TGTGCCAGCAGTTACCTAGGTAGCAATCAGCCCCAGCATTTT.

The chain combines TRBV28 with TRBJ1-3; D unresolved. This CDR3 is built from 16 residues. Trimming cost V 6 bases and J 0 bases, with 15 bases left between them. CDR1 is MDHEN, CDR2 SYDVKM, per germline. Written as DNA, the CDR3 is TGTGCCAGCAGCACCAACCTCTGGAGCTCTGGAAACACCATATATTTT. Protein product: CASSTNLWSSGNTIYF.

The J gene is TRBJ2-3, the V gene TRBV7-2; 10 bases are a match to TRBD1. Trimming at V came to 5 bases and at J to 3 bases, leaving 2 bases not matched to a gene. CDR3 length: 14 residues. The germline V gene has CDR1 SGHTA and CDR2 FQGNSA. CDR3 residues: CASSRGQGTDTQYF. DNA for the CDR3: TGTGCCAGCAGCAGGGGACAGGGGACAGATACGCAGTATTTT.

The rearrangement joins TRBV25-1 to TRBJ2-5; TRBD1 might be the D (5 bases). The CDR3 extends over 13 amino acids. Germline assignment: CDR1 MGHDK and CDR2 SYGVNS. Trimming took 8 bases from V and 0 from J, leaving 10 bases between them. The CDR3 DNA reads TGTGCCAGCCAGGGTTCTGACCAAGAGACCCAGTACTTC. This translates into CASQGSDQETQYF.

In regard to this clone: Distinct nucleotide sequences in the sample also encode this CDR3. The chain carries TRBV7-9 and TRBJ1-5; a possible D gene is TRBD1 (5 bases). Trimming removed 3 bases at V and 5 bases at J, with 11 bases between. Germline CDR1 is SEHNR and CDR2 is FQNEAQ (reference sequence). There are 14 residues in the CDR3. In DNA, the CDR3 is TGTGCCAGCAGCTTCGGCACAGGAGATCAGCCCCAGCATTTT. Its protein is CASSFGTGDQPQHF.

This chain joins TRBV27 and TRBJ2-3, with TRBD1 identical over 8 bases. Germline trimming cut 5 bases from V and 1 base from J; bases unmatched to any gene: 8. The CDR3 totals 16 residues. The V gene's germline CDR1 is MNHEY and CDR2 SMNVEV (reference sequence). The CDR3 sequence: CASSPGQGMGTDTQYF. As DNA, the CDR3 is TGTGCCAGCAGTCCCGGACAGGGCATGGGCACAGATACGCAGTATTTT.